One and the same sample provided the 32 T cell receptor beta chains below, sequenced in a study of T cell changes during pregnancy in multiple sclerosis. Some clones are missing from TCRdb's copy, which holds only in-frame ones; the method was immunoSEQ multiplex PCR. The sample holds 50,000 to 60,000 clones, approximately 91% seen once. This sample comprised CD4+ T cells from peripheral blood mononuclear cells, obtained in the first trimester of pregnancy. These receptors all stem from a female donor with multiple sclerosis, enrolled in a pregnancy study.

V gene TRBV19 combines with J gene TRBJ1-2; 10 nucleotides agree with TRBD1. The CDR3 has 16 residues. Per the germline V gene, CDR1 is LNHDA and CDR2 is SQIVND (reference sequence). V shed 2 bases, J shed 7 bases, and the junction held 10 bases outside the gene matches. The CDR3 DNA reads TGTGCCAGTAGTATACCCAGGGACAGGGGCCTTGGTGGCTACACCTTC. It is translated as CASSIPRDRGLGGYTF.

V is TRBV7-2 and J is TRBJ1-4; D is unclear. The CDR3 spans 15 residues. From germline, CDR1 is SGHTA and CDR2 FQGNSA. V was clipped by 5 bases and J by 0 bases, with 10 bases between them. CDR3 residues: CASSMTSATNEKLFF. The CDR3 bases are TGTGCCAGCAGCATGACATCTGCAACTAATGAAAAACTGTTTTTT.

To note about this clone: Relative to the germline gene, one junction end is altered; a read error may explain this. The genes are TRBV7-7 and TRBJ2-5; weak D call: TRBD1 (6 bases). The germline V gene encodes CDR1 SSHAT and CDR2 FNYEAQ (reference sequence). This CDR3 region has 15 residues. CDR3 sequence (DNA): TGTGCTAGCAGCCAAACAGGGAAGGGCCAAGAGACCCAGTACTTC. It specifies CASSQTGKGQETQYF.

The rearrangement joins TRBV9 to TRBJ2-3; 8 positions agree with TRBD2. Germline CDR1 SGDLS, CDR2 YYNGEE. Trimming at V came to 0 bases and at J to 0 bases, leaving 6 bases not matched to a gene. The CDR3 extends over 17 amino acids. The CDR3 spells CASSVVGGETSTDTQYF. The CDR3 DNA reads TGTGCCAGCAGCGTAGTCGGGGGGGAAACTAGCACAGATACGCAGTATTTT. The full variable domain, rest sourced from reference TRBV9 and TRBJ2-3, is DSGVTQTPKHLITATGQRVTLRCSPRSGDLSVYWYQQSLDQGLQFLIQYYNGEERAKGNILERFSAQQFPDLHSELNLSSLELGDSALYFCASSVVGGETSTDTQYFGPGTRLTVL.

CDR3 nucleotides: TGTGCCAGCAGCTTACGGGGAACGGAGACCCAGTACTTC. The encoded protein is CASSLRGTETQYF. The rearrangement links TRBV13 to TRBJ2-5, with a weak D call TRBD2 (5 bases). Trimming shortened V by 2 bases and J by 5 bases, and 9 bases separated the two germline ends. Germline V gene sequence: CDR1 PRHDT, CDR2 FYEKMQ (reference sequence). The CDR3 is 13 amino acids. The variable domain in full, completed from reference TRBV13 and TRBJ2-5, reads AAGVIQSPRHLIKEKRETATLKCYPIPRHDTVYWYQQGPGQDPQFLISFYEKMQSDKGSIPDRFSAQQFSDYHSELNMSSLELGDSALYFCASSLRGTETQYFGPGTRLLVL.

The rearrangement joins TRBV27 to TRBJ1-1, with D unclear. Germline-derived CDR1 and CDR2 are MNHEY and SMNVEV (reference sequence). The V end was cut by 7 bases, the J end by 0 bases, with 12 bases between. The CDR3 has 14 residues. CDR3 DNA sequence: TGTGCCAGCACCGTAACAGCCATGAACACTGAAGCTTTCTTT. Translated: CASTVTAMNTEAFF.

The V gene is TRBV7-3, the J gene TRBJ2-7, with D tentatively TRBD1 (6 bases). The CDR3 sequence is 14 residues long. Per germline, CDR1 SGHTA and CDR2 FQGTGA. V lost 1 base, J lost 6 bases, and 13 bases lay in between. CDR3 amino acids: CASSLKAGVGEQYF. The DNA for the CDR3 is TGTGCCAGCAGCTTAAAGGCAGGGGTGGGCGAGCAGTACTTC.

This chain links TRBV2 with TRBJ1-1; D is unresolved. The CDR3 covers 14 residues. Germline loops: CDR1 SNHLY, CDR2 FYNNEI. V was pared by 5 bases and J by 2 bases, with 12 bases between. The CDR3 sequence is CASSRSPTNTEAFF. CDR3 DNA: TGTGCCAGCAGTCGGTCCCCTACCAACACTGAAGCTTTCTTT.

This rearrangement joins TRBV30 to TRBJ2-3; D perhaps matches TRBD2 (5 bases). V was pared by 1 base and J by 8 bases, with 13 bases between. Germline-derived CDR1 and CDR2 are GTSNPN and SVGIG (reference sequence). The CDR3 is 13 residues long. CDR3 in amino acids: CAWSGVSGGTQYF. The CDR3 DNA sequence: TGTGCCTGGAGTGGGGTAAGCGGCGGTACGCAGTATTTT.

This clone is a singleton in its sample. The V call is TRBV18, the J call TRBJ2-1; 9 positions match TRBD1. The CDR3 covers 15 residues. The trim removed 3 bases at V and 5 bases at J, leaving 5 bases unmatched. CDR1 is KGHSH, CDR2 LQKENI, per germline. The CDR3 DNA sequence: TGTGCCAGCTCACCGGGGACAGGGCCTAACAATGAGCAGTTCTTC. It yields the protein CASSPGTGPNNEQFF.

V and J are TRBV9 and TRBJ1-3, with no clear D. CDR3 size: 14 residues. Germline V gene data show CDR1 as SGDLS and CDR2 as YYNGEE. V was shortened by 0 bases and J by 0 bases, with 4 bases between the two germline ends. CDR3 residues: CASSVGDSGNTIYF. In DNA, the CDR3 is TGTGCCAGCAGCGTAGGAGACTCTGGAAACACCATATATTTT.

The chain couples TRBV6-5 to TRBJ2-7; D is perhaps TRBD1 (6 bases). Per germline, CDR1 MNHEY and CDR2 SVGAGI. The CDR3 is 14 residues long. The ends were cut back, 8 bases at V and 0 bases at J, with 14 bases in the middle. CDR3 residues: CASYSGTYSYEQYF. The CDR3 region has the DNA TGTGCCAGCTACTCCGGGACATACTCCTACGAGCAGTACTTC.

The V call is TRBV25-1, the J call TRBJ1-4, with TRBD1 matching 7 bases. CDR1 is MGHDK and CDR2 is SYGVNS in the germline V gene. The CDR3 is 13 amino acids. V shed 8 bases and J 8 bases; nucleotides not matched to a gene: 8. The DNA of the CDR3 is TGTGCCAGCGGGGACAGTTCGTTCGAAAAACTGTTTTTT. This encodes CASGDSSFEKLFF.

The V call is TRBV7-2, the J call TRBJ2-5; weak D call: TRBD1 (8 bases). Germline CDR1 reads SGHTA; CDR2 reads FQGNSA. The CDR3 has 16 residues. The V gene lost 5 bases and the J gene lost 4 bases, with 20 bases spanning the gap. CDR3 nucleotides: TGTGCCAGCAGCCTCCAGGGGGCGGGAGTTGGAGAGACCCAGTACTTC. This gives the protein CASSLQGAGVGETQYF. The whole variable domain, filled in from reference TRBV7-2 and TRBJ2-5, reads GAGVSQSPSNKVTEKGKDVELRCDPISGHTALYWYRQSLGQGLEFLIYFQGNSAPDKSGLPSDRFSAERTGGSVSTLTIQRTQQEDSAVYLCASSLQGAGVGETQYFGPGTRLLVL.

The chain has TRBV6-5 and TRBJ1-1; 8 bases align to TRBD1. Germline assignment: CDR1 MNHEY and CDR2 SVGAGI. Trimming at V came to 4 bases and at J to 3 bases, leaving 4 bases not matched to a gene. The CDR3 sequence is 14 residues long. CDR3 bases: TGTGCCAGCAGTTCCAGGGGGCTGCACACTGAAGCTTTCTTT. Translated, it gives CASSSRGLHTEAFF.

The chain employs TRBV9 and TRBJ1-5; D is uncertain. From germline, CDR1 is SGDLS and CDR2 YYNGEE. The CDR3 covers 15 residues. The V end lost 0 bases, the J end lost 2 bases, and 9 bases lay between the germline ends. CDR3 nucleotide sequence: TGTGCCAGCAGCGTAGGGTCCGGGGGCAATCAGCCCCAGCATTTT. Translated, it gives CASSVGSGGNQPQHF.

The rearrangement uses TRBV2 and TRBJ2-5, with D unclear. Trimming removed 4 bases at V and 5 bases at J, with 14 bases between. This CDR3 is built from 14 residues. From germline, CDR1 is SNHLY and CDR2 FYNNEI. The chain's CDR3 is CASSGLVVGETQYF. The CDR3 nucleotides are TGTGCCAGCAGTGGGCTAGTCGTTGGGGAGACCCAGTACTTC.

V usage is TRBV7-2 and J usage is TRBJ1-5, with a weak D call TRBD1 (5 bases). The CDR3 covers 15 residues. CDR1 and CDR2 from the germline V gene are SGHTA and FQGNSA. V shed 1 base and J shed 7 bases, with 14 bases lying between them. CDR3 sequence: CASSLDEAGWQPQHF. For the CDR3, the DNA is TGTGCCAGCAGCTTAGACGAGGCAGGGTGGCAGCCCCAGCATTTT. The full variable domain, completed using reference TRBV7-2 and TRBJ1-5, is GAGVSQSPSNKVTEKGKDVELRCDPISGHTALYWYRQSLGQGLEFLIYFQGNSAPDKSGLPSDRFSAERTGGSVSTLTIQRTQQEDSAVYLCASSLDEAGWQPQHFGDGTRLSIL.

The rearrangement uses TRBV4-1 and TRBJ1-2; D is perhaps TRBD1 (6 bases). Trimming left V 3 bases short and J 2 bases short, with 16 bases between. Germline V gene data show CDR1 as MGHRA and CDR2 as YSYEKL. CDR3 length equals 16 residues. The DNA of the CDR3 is TGCGCCAGCAGCCAGGGGGGGGGCAGGGGAAACTATGGCTACACCTTC. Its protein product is CASSQGGGRGNYGYTF.

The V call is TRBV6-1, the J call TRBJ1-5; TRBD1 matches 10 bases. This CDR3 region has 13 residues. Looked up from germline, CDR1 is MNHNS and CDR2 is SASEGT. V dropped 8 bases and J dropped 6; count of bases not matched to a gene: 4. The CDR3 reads CASGTGESQPQHF. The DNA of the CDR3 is TGTGCCAGCGGGACAGGGGAATCTCAGCCCCAGCATTTT.

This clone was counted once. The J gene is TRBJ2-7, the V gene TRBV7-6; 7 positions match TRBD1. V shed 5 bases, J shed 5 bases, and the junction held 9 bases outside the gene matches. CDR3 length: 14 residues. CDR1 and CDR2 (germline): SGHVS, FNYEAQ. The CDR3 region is CASSPLPQGNEQYF. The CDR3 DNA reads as TGTGCCAGCAGCCCCCTACCACAGGGGAACGAGCAGTACTTC.

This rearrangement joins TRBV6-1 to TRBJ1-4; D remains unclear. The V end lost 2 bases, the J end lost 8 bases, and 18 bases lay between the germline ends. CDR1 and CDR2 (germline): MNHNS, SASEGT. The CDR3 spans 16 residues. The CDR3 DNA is TGTGCCAGCAGTGAAATGGGCGGGCCCCTCGGGGAAAAACTGTTTTTT. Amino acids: CASSEMGGPLGEKLFF.

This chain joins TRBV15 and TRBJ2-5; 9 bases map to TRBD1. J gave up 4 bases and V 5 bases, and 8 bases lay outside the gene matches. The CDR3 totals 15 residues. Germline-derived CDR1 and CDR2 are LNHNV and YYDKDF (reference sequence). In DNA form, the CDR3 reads TGTGCCACCAGCCCCCGGACAGGGGCGATAGAGACCCAGTACTTC. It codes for CATSPRTGAIETQYF.

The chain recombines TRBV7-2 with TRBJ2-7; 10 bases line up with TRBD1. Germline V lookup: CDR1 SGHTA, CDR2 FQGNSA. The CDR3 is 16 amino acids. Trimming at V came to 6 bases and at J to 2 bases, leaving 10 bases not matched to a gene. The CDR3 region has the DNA TGTGCCAGCAGTTCACCACGGGACAGGGGAACCTACGAGCAGTACTTC. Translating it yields CASSSPRDRGTYEQYF.

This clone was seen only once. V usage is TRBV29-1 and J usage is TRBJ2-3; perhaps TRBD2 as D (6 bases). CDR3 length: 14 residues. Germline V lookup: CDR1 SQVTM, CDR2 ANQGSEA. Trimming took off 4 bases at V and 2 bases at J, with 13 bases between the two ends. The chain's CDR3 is CSVAPGLVTDTQYF. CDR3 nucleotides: TGCAGCGTTGCGCCGGGACTCGTCACAGATACGCAGTATTTT.

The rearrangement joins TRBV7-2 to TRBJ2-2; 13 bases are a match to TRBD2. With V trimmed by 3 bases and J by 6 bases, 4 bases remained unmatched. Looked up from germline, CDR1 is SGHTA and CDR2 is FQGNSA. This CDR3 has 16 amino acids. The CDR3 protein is CASSFTSGGASGELFF. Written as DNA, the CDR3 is TGTGCCAGCAGCTTCACTAGCGGGGGGGCATCCGGGGAGCTGTTTTTT.

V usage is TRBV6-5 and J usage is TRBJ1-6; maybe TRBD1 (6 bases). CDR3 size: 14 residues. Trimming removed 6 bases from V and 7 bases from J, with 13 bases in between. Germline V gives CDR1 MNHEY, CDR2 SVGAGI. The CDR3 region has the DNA TGTGCCAGCAGCCCCGACAGGCCAAATTCACCCCTCCACTTT. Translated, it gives CASSPDRPNSPLHF.

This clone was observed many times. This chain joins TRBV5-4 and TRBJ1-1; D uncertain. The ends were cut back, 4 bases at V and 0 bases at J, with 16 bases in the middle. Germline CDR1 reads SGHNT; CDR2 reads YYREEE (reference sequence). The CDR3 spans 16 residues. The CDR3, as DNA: TGTGCCAGCAGCCCCCTGGGAGGTAACATGAACACTGAAGCTTTCTTT. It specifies CASSPLGGNMNTEAFF.

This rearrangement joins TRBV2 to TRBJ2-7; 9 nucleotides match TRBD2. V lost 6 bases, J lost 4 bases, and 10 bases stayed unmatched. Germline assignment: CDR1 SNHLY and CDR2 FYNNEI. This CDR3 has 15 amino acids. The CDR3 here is CASSSNGLAGYEQYF. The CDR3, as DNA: TGTGCCAGCAGCTCGAACGGTCTAGCGGGGTACGAGCAGTACTTC.

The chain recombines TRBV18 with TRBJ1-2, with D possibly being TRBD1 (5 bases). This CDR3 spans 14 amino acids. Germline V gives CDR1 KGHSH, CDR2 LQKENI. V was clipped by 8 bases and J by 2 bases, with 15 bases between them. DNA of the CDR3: TGTGCCAGCACGGGACTGACGGACAACTATGGCTACACCTTC. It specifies CASTGLTDNYGYTF.

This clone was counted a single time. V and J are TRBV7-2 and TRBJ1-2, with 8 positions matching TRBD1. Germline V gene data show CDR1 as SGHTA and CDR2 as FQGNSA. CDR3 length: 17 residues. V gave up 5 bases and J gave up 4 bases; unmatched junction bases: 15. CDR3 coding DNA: TGTGCCAGCAGCCCCGGGGGTCAGGGGGCGGACCTCTATGGCTACACCTTC. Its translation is CASSPGGQGADLYGYTF.

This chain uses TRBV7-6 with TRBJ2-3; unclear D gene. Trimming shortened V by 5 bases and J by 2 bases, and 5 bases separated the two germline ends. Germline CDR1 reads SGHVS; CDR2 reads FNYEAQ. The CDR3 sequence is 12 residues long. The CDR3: CASSPYTDTQYF. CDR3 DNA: TGTGCCAGCAGCCCCTACACAGATACGCAGTATTTT.